The 27 T cell receptor beta chains below come from one sample, sequenced in a study of T cell repertoires in aging, cancer and after chemotherapy. Rearranged V-D-J TRB sequences were amplified with a mixed TRB-A/B primer pool. Each CDR3 protein gets one entry after TCRdb re-called the multiplex PCR reads with MiXCR. The data hold more than 7,000 distinct CDR3 sequences, with under 35% observed a single time. Peripheral blood genomic DNA, not sorted cells or RNA, was the template. The sequencing sample was made of blood. The source of these receptors is a human donor in good health.

The V gene is TRBV12-3 or TRBV12-4, the J gene TRBJ1-5; the D gene is possibly TRBD1 (5 bases). V shed 7 bases and J shed 6 bases, with 16 bases lying between them. CDR3 length equals 14 residues. For the CDR3, the DNA is TGTGCCAGCACCTCAGGGTCTGTAGGTCAGCCCCAGCATTTT. Its protein product is CASTSGSVGQPQHF.

This clonotype has a handful of counts. This sequence joins TRBV6-5 and TRBJ2-1; 7 bases line up with TRBD1. The germline gives CDR1 MNHEY, CDR2 SVGAGI. The CDR3 is made up of 15 amino acids. Losses at the gene ends were 6 bases for V and 5 bases for J; bases not matched to a gene: 10. The CDR3 nucleotides read TGTGCCAGCAGCTTAGTTAGCGACAGGGACAATGAGCAGTTCTTC. Its protein product is CASSLVSDRDNEQFF.

Judged by abundance, this clonotype is medium-sized. This sequence joins TRBV30 and TRBJ2-7, with TRBD2 identical over 11 bases. V lost 4 bases, J lost 6 bases, and 14 bases stayed unmatched. CDR3 length equals 16 residues. The germline V gene has CDR1 GTSNPN and CDR2 SVGIG (reference sequence). In DNA, the CDR3 is TGTGCCTGGACGTATTTTGGGCTAGCGGGGGGCTCCGAGCAGTACTTC. Translation: CAWTYFGLAGGSEQYF.

This rearrangement joins TRBV7-9 to TRBJ1-2; TRBD1 agrees at 7 bases. The germline CDR1 and CDR2 sequences are SEHNR and FQNEAQ (reference sequence). V trimming: 1 base; J trimming: 12 bases; junction bases outside the gene matches: 8. The length of the CDR3 is 13 residues. This CDR3 is CASSLVVSGGHTF. The CDR3 coding sequence is TGTGCCAGCAGCTTAGTAGTCTCAGGGGGACACACCTTC.

The rearrangement joins TRBV20-1 to TRBJ2-2, with 7 bases matching TRBD2. From germline, CDR1 is DFQATT and CDR2 SNEGSKA (reference sequence). V shed 2 bases, J shed 8 bases, and the junction held 8 bases outside the gene matches. CDR3 length: 14 amino acids. The CDR3 nucleotides read TGCAGTGCTAGAAGGAGCGGGGAGGAAGGGGAGCTGTTTTTT. Amino acid sequence: CSARRSGEEGELFF.

In its sample, this clonotype was seen once. V usage is TRBV6-5 and J usage is TRBJ2-1; 10 nucleotides line up with TRBD1. V dropped 5 bases and J dropped 12; count of bases not matched to a gene: 16. CDR1 and CDR2 from the germline V gene are MNHEY and SVGAGI. This CDR3 contains 16 residues. CDR3 in DNA: TGTGCCAGCAGTCGGACAGGGGGACCCTCCGGAAAAGTGCAGTTCTTC. Translation gives CASSRTGGPSGKVQFF.

This clonotype was counted only a few times. This chain joins TRBV4-2 and TRBJ1-3, with 7 bases fitting TRBD1. Germline V gene lookup returns CDR1 LGHNA and CDR2 YNFKEQ. V shed 1 base and J 0 bases; nucleotides not matched to a gene: 6. The CDR3 sequence is 17 residues long. CDR3 protein: CASSQGSGTASGNTIYF. DNA for the CDR3: TGTGCCAGCAGCCAAGGGTCCGGGACAGCCTCTGGAAACACCATATATTTT.

The table lists this clonotype with a few counts. The V and J genes are TRBV6-2 or TRBV6-3 and TRBJ2-7; unclear D gene. The CDR3 has 12 amino acids. V was trimmed by 2 bases and J by 3 bases, leaving 5 bases between them. The V gene's germline CDR1 is MNHEY and CDR2 SVGEGT. CDR3 nucleotides: TGTGCCAGCAGTTACCCCCACTACGAGCAGTACTTC. This translates into CASSYPHYEQYF.

This clonotype has only a few counts. The chain recombines TRBV20-1 with TRBJ1-6; 9 nucleotides agree with TRBD1. The CDR3 is made up of 14 amino acids. J was trimmed by 7 bases and V by 5 bases; bases with no gene match: 6. Per the germline V gene, CDR1 is DFQATT and CDR2 is SNEGSKA (reference sequence). The DNA of the CDR3 is TGCAGTGCTTTCCGGGACAGGGTAAATTCACCCCTCCACTTT. Translated: CSAFRDRVNSPLHF.

This clonotype was recorded a few times. The chain carries TRBV11-2 and TRBJ1-6; D is possibly TRBD1 (5 bases). CDR3 length equals 15 residues. With 3 bases removed from V and 6 bases from J, the gap between germline ends came to 12 bases. Germline CDR1 SGHAT, CDR2 FQNNGV. This CDR3 is CASSLGEGSNSPLHF. CDR3 nucleotides: TGTGCCAGCAGCTTGGGGGAGGGTAGTAATTCACCCCTCCACTTT.

This clonotype was seen more than once but under ten times. The chain is built from TRBV12-3 or TRBV12-4 and TRBJ2-2; D is uncertain. There are 13 residues in the CDR3. V was shortened by 3 bases and J by 3 bases, with 5 bases between the two germline ends. This chain's CDR3 is CASSFGHTGELFF. The CDR3 nucleotides read TGTGCCAGCAGTTTCGGTCACACCGGGGAGCTGTTTTTT.

The rearrangement joins TRBV10-3 to TRBJ2-3; D is unresolved. The CDR3 has 15 amino acids. The germline V gene has CDR1 ENHRY and CDR2 SYGVKD. V lost 1 base, J lost 6 bases, and 14 bases lay in between. The CDR3, as DNA: TGTGCCATCAGTGAGTGGGCAGTCAGCGCCGATACGCAGTATTTT. Its protein is CAISEWAVSADTQYF.

This clonotype is medium-sized by share. The chain has TRBV12-3 or TRBV12-4 and TRBJ2-1; D is ambiguous. Trimming stripped 6 bases from V and 6 bases from J, with 9 bases between. The CDR3 totals 12 residues. CDR3 sequence: CASSIGRNEQFF. The CDR3 DNA reads TGTGCCAGCAGCATCGGACGCAATGAGCAGTTCTTC.

The chain is built from TRBV7-3 and TRBJ2-5, with 8 bases identical to TRBD2. Germline V gene sequence: CDR1 SGHTA, CDR2 FQGTGA. V lost 3 bases, J lost 5 bases, and 8 bases stayed unmatched. This CDR3 comprises 15 residues. CDR3 in DNA: TGTGCCAGCAGCTTGGAGGGCGGGGGGCAGGAGACCCAGTACTTC. It encodes CASSLEGGGQETQYF. The whole variable domain, remainder taken from reference TRBV7-3 and TRBJ2-5, is GAGVSQTPSNKVTEKGKYVELRCDPISGHTALYWYRQSLGQGPEFLIYFQGTGAADDSGLPNDRFFAVRPEGSVSTLKIQRTERGDSAVYLCASSLEGGGQETQYFGPGTRLLVL.

This clonotype was recorded a few times. The chain combines TRBV7-2 with TRBJ2-3; D is tentatively TRBD1 or TRBD2 (5 bases each). CDR3 length equals 12 residues. CDR1 is SGHTA, CDR2 FQGNSA, per germline. V was clipped by 5 bases and J by 10 bases, with 13 bases between them. The CDR3 region is CASSPGRLSQYF. The CDR3, as DNA: TGTGCCAGCAGCCCGGGACGGTTATCGCAGTATTTT.

This clonotype was seen more than once but under ten times. V usage is TRBV6-5 and J usage is TRBJ2-7, with 7 bases fitting TRBD1. Germline CDR1 and CDR2: MNHEY and SVGAGI. This CDR3 comprises 14 residues. Germline trimming cut 5 bases from V and 3 bases from J; bases unmatched to any gene: 7. The CDR3 protein is CASSPGGSVYEQYF. CDR3 nucleotides: TGTGCCAGCAGTCCAGGGGGTTCCGTCTACGAGCAGTACTTC.

In its sample, this clonotype was seen a few times. The chain uses TRBV5-4 and TRBJ2-7; D not certain. V dropped 0 bases and J dropped 4 bases, with 8 bases sitting between them. This CDR3 spans 13 amino acids. CDR1 is SGHNT, CDR2 YYREEE, per germline (reference sequence). The CDR3 DNA is TGTGCCAGCAGCTTGGCTTGCACTTACGAGCAGTACGTC. Translating it yields CASSLACTYEQYV.

On this clonotype: This clone may be a read error of a much larger clone one base away. The chain carries TRBV6-5 and TRBJ2-7; D gene unclear. Trimming stripped 5 bases from V and 5 bases from J, with 16 bases between. The germline V gene encodes CDR1 MNHEY and CDR2 SVGAGI. This CDR3 contains 14 residues. The CDR3 DNA follows: TGTGCCAGCAGTCCGACCTCTCCAGCTAACGAGCAGTACGTC. This translates into CASSPTSPANEQYV.

This clonotype was counted only a few times. CDR3 bases: TGTGCCAGCAGTTACTCGCTCGCGGGGGCCCACAATGAGCAGTTCTTC. This gives the protein CASSYSLAGAHNEQFF. The chain uses TRBV6-5 and TRBJ2-1, with D possibly TRBD2 on 7 matching bases. With 0 bases removed from V and 5 bases from J, the gap between germline ends came to 14 bases. In germline, CDR1 is MNHEY, CDR2 SVGAGI. The CDR3 length is 16 residues.

V gene TRBV7-2 combines with J gene TRBJ1-5; a weak D match, TRBD1 (6 bases). Germline V gene lookup returns CDR1 SGHTA and CDR2 FQGNSA. The CDR3 runs 15 residues. V shed 0 bases and J shed 1 base, with 7 bases lying between them. The CDR3 is CASSLAGASNQPQHF. The CDR3, as DNA: TGTGCCAGCAGCTTAGCGGGGGCGAGCAATCAGCCCCAGCATTTT.

V gene TRBV4-2 combines with J gene TRBJ2-1, with a tentative D call TRBD2 (6 bases). CDR1 is LGHNA, CDR2 YNFKEQ, per germline. Trimming removed 1 base at V and 0 bases at J, with 10 bases between. The CDR3 contains 16 residues. DNA for the CDR3: TGTGCCAGCAGCCAAGTTACAGCGGGCTCCTACAATGAGCAGTTCTTC. It specifies CASSQVTAGSYNEQFF.

This clonotype has a handful of counts. The rearrangement uses TRBV7-2 and TRBJ2-3; TRBD2 agrees at 7 bases. V lost 5 bases and J lost 6; bases outside the gene matches: 11. The CDR3 is made up of 15 amino acids. CDR1 is SGHTA, CDR2 FQGNSA, per germline. The chain's CDR3 is CASSPFPRGRDTQYF. The CDR3, as DNA: TGTGCCAGCAGCCCATTCCCGCGGGGGAGGGATACGCAGTATTTT.

This clonotype appeared a few times. The chain employs TRBV20-1 and TRBJ2-1; 7 bases align to TRBD2. Losses at the gene ends were 3 bases for V and 4 bases for J; bases not matched to a gene: 9. Germline V gives CDR1 DFQATT, CDR2 SNEGSKA (reference sequence). This CDR3 region has 15 residues. Here the CDR3 DNA reads TGCAGTGCTAGCCAAAATTCCGGGGGGTACAATGAGCAGTTCTTC. Its translation is CSASQNSGGYNEQFF.

The chain couples TRBV7-3 to TRBJ2-3; no reliable D call. The germline gives CDR1 SGHTA, CDR2 FQGTGA. The CDR3 loop spans 12 amino acids. V lost 2 bases to trimming and J lost 5 bases, with 5 bases between them. The CDR3 DNA follows: TGTGCCAGCAGCTTATATGGAGATACGCAGTATTTT. Translating gives CASSLYGDTQYF.

This clonotype is deemed medium-sized. The V call is TRBV7-6, the J call TRBJ1-1; no clear D gene. The CDR3 covers 13 residues. The V end was cut by 5 bases, the J end by 5 bases, with 12 bases between. Looked up from germline, CDR1 is SGHVS and CDR2 is FNYEAQ. The CDR3 bases are TGTGCCAGCAGCCCTCCGGGGAGGACTGAAGCTTTCTTT. The encoded protein is CASSPPGRTEAFF.

The chain carries TRBV7-2 and TRBJ2-5; the match to TRBD2 covers 7 bases. CDR3 length: 16 residues. J lost 7 bases, V lost 4 bases, and 15 bases had no gene match. The V gene's germline CDR1 is SGHTA and CDR2 FQGNSA. The CDR3 DNA reads as TGTGCCAGCAGCTCCAACGGCGGGGGTAGCCCAGGGACCCAGTACTTC. Amino acids: CASSSNGGGSPGTQYF.

The chain combines TRBV15 with TRBJ1-1; D not certain. Between the trimmed V and J ends, which lost 4 bases and 8 bases, there was a span of 14 bases. This CDR3 has 13 residues. In germline, CDR1 is LNHNV, CDR2 YYDKDF (reference sequence). The CDR3 DNA reads TGTGCCACCAGCACCCCTGGCGGTCCAGAAGCTTTCTTT. It is translated as CATSTPGGPEAFF.